The 17 T cell receptor beta chains below were found in one sample sequenced in a study of blood T cell repertoires in COVID-19. Data came from immunoSEQ multiplex PCR; TCRdb stores just in-frame clones and leaves some out. The table has some 240,000 clones, approximately 90% seen once. Material: peripheral blood. These receptors all come from a man aged 60 to 75 with COVID-19, enrolled during active disease.

The chain joins TRBV18 to TRBJ1-2, with D possibly matching TRBD1 (5 bases). CDR3 size: 14 residues. The V and J ends lost 3 bases and 2 bases respectively, with 10 bases between them. CDR1 KGHSH and CDR2 LQKENI come from the germline V gene. In DNA, the CDR3 is TGTGCCAGCTCACCGGCTAAGGGGAACTATGGCTACACCTTC. Protein: CASSPAKGNYGYTF.

The chain employs TRBV9 and TRBJ2-7; no firm D call. The CDR3 consists of 15 residues. Germline V lookup: CDR1 SGDLS, CDR2 YYNGEE. V was cut by 0 bases and J by 2 bases, with 12 bases left in between. Here the CDR3 reads CASSVAGGTAYEQYF. The CDR3 nucleotides are TGTGCCAGCAGCGTAGCTGGTGGTACTGCCTACGAGCAGTACTTC.

The chain is built from TRBV11-3 and TRBJ1-2; D unresolved. From germline, CDR1 is SGHNT and CDR2 YENEEA. CDR3 length: 13 amino acids. Trimming took off 5 bases at V and 7 bases at J, with 14 bases between the two ends. The DNA for the CDR3 is TGTGCCAGCAGCCGCGGGCGATCCGCTGGCTACACCTTC. It encodes CASSRGRSAGYTF.

The V and J genes are TRBV3-1 (or the pseudogene TRBV3-2) and TRBJ2-1; 7 bases are shared with TRBD2. The CDR3 sequence is 19 residues long. Germline V gene data show CDR1 as LGHDT and CDR2 as YNNKEL (reference sequence). Trimming took 4 bases from V and 1 from J; bases not matched to a gene: 16. CDR3 sequence: CASSPPRVEAGSSYNEQFF. CDR3 bases: TGTGCCAGCAGCCCCCCGAGGGTGGAAGCGGGGTCTTCCTACAATGAGCAGTTCTTC.

V is TRBV2 and J is TRBJ2-7; 10 bases match TRBD1. The V gene's germline CDR1 is SNHLY and CDR2 FYNNEI. The CDR3 consists of 15 residues. The V segment lost 5 bases and the J segment 5 bases; nucleotides outside the gene matches: 9. The CDR3 region is CASSIPGQGPHEQYF. DNA of the CDR3: TGTGCCAGCAGTATCCCGGGACAGGGGCCCCACGAGCAGTACTTC.

The chain is built from TRBV11-2 and TRBJ1-5; D is undetermined. Between the trimmed V and J ends, which lost 1 base and 7 bases, there was a span of 14 bases. The CDR3 totals 15 residues. Germline CDR1 is SGHAT and CDR2 is FQNNGV. The DNA of the CDR3 is TGTGCCAGCAGCTTAGGAGGGATAAGTAGGCAGCCCCAGCATTTT. Translation gives CASSLGGISRQPQHF.

V and J are TRBV19 and TRBJ2-2; D perhaps matches TRBD1 (7 bases). This CDR3 spans 13 amino acids. Germline lookup yields CDR1 LNHDA and CDR2 SQIVND (reference sequence). V lost 7 bases to trimming and J lost 6 bases, with 12 bases between them. CDR3 residues: CASKFRGAGELFF. The DNA for the CDR3 is TGTGCCAGTAAATTCAGGGGGGCCGGGGAGCTGTTTTTT.

J is TRBJ2-7 and V is TRBV12-3 or TRBV12-4, with a weak D call TRBD1 (6 bases). The V and J ends lost 2 bases and 3 bases respectively, with 8 bases between them. The CDR3 covers 13 residues. Written as DNA, the CDR3 is TGTGCCAGCAGTTTATGGGGGCACTACGAGCAGTACTTC. Translated, it gives CASSLWGHYEQYF.

This clone occurred a few times. Other DNA sequences in the same sample also yield this CDR3. J is TRBJ2-1 and V is TRBV5-1; 7 bases line up with TRBD1. With V trimmed by 4 bases and J by 2 bases, 6 bases remained unmatched. The CDR3 is 15 residues long. The germline CDR1 and CDR2 sequences are SGHRS and YFSETQ. DNA of the CDR3: TGCGCCAGCAGCCTGACAGGGTTCGCCTACAATGAGCAGTTCTTC. Translating gives CASSLTGFAYNEQFF.

V and J are TRBV2 and TRBJ2-5; 10 bases map to TRBD2. Germline V gives CDR1 SNHLY, CDR2 FYNNEI. The CDR3 contains 15 residues. The J segment lost 4 bases and the V segment lost 10 bases, leaving 12 bases of the junction unmatched. The CDR3 loop is CATTYSGRSRETQYF. The DNA for the CDR3 is TGTGCCACCACCTATAGCGGGAGGAGTAGAGAGACCCAGTACTTC.

This clone has a single count. This rearrangement joins TRBV3-1 (or the pseudogene TRBV3-2) to TRBJ2-3; the D is unclear. The V and J ends lost 0 bases and 8 bases respectively, with 9 bases between them. Germline V gene lookup returns CDR1 LGHDT and CDR2 YNNKEL (reference sequence). CDR3 length equals 13 residues. The CDR3 DNA sequence: TGTGCCAGCAGCCAAGATGTGGTAGTTACGCAGTATTTT. Translation gives CASSQDVVVTQYF.

V usage is TRBV18 and J usage is TRBJ1-1; perhaps TRBD1 as D (5 bases). CDR1 is KGHSH and CDR2 is LQKENI in the germline V gene. Trimming took 4 bases from V and 4 from J, leaving 10 bases between them. The CDR3 covers 13 residues. As DNA, the CDR3 is TGTGCCAGCTCACGGGAGGGGACCACTGAAGCTTTCTTT. Its translation: CASSREGTTEAFF.

V gene TRBV3-1 (or the pseudogene TRBV3-2) combines with J gene TRBJ2-4; 7 bases align to TRBD2. V gave up 4 bases and J gave up 6 bases; unmatched junction bases: 3. Germline-derived CDR1 and CDR2 are LGHDT and YNNKEL (reference sequence). The CDR3 covers 13 residues. This chain's CDR3 is CASSRTGGNIQYF. The CDR3 DNA reads TGTGCCAGCAGCCGAACGGGAGGAAACATTCAGTACTTC.

The table lists this clone with a count of one. The chain recombines TRBV28 with TRBJ2-2; 10 bases map to TRBD2. Trimming at V came to 5 bases and at J to 7 bases, leaving 7 bases not matched to a gene. Germline-derived CDR1 and CDR2 are MDHEN and SYDVKM. The CDR3 sequence is 15 residues long. The CDR3 sequence: CASSPRTSGYGELFF. As DNA, the CDR3 is TGTGCCAGCAGTCCTAGGACTAGCGGTTACGGGGAGCTGTTTTTT.

The rearrangement joins TRBV14 to TRBJ1-1, with a weak D call TRBD1 (5 bases). Per germline, CDR1 SGHDN and CDR2 FVKESK. V was clipped by 0 bases and J by 5 bases, with 7 bases between them. The CDR3 extends over 13 amino acids. The CDR3 nucleotides read TGTGCCAGCAGCCAAGAGACAGTTACTGAAGCTTTCTTT. This encodes CASSQETVTEAFF. Complete variable domain (other parts from reference TRBV14 and TRBJ1-1): EAGVTQFPSHSVIEKGQTVTLRCDPISGHDNLYWYRRVMGKEIKFLLHFVKESKQDESGMPNNRFLAERTGGTYSTLKVQPAELEDSGVYFCASSQETVTEAFFGQGTRLTVV.

The V gene is TRBV27, the J gene TRBJ2-7, with D unclear. This CDR3 is built from 13 residues. Per germline, CDR1 MNHEY and CDR2 SMNVEV (reference sequence). Trimming stripped 3 bases from V and 3 bases from J, with 9 bases between. CDR3 amino acids: CASSLTFSYEQYF. CDR3 DNA sequence: TGTGCCAGCAGTTTGACATTTAGCTACGAGCAGTACTTC.

The rearrangement joins TRBV27 to TRBJ2-7, with TRBD1 as a possible D gene (6 bases). CDR3 length equals 15 residues. V lost 4 bases and J 3 bases, leaving 16 bases between the germline ends. CDR1 is MNHEY, CDR2 SMNVEV, per germline (reference sequence). CDR3 in amino acids: CASSSPRGRGYEQYF. The CDR3 coding sequence is TGTGCCAGCAGTTCCCCCAGGGGTCGCGGCTACGAGCAGTACTTC.